The clone carrying this T cell receptor beta chain is a singleton in its sample. Noted time point: healthy volunteer bleed at 2 weeks. Someone pulled total RNA out of unfractionated whole blood. The data were taken from a study of human T cells and chemical hapten exposure. Trimming cost V 6 bases and J 7 bases, with 15 bases left between them. There are 13 residues in the CDR3. Germline V gives CDR1 MRHNA, CDR2 SNTAGT. TCRdb fed the RACE reads into MiXCR, producing one record per CDR3 protein. The sample shows tens of thousands of distinct CDR3 sequences, over 3.5% of them seen only once. This chain joins TRBV6-4 and TRBJ1-1, with D possibly being TRBD1 (6 bases). This TCR came from a female donor in good health. Some clones in this sample may be carry-over from other donors' samples. The sequencing sample was made of whole blood. CDR3 DNA sequence: TGTGCCAGCAGCCGGGGGGGGGGCCTTGAAGCTTTCTTT. Amino acid sequence: CASSRGGGLEAFF.